This T cell receptor (beta chain) emerged from a study of blood T cells in healthy people across ages. Combining a sample-barcoded 5' primer with a J-beta primer mix, a second PCR ran for 7 to 11 cycles. TCRdb recomputed calls from the 5' RACE reads with MiXCR, one row per CDR3 protein. The profile shows 1,800,000 or so distinct CDR3 sequences, about two fifths of them singletons. The CDR3 has 16 amino acids. Unmatched junction bases numbered 5, after V lost 2 bases and J lost 2 bases. CDR1 is SGHRS and CDR2 is YFSETQ in the germline V gene. This receptor was taken from a human donor in good health. The sample was blood. V gene TRBV5-1 combines with J gene TRBJ2-1; the match to TRBD1 covers 9 bases. The CDR3 reads CASSLNRQGAYNEQFF. The CDR3 nucleotides are TGCGCCAGCAGCTTAAATCGACAGGGGGCCTACAATGAGCAGTTCTTC.